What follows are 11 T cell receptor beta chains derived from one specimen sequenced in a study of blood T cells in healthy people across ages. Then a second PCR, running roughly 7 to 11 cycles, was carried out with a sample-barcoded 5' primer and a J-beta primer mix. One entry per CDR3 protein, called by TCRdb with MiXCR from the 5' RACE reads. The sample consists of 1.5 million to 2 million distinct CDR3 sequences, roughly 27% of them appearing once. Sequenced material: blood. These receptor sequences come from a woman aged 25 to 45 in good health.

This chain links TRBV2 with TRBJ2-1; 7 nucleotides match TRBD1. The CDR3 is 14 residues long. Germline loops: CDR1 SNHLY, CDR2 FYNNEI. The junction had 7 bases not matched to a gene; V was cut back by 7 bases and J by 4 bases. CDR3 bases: TGTGCCAGCAAGGTCCGGGACAGTTACAATGAGCAGTTCTTC. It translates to CASKVRDSYNEQFF.

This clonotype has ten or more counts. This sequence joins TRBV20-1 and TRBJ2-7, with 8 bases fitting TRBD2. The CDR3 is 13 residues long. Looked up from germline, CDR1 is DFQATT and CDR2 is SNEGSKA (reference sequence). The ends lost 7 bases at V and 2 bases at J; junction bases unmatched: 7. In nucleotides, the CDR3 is TGCAGTGATGGGGCCGGGAGGGCCTACGAGCAGTACTTC. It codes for CSDGAGRAYEQYF.

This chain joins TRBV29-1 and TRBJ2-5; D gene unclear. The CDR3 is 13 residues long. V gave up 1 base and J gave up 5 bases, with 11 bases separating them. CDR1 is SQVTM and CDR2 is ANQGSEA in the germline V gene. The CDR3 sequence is CSVEGLEEETQYF. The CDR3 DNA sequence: TGCAGCGTTGAAGGGTTGGAAGAGGAGACCCAGTACTTC. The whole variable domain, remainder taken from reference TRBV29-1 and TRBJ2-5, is SAVISQKPSRDICQRGTSLTIQCQVDSQVTMMFWYRQQPGQSLTLIATANQGSEATYESGFVIDKFPISRPNLTFSTLTVSNMSPEDSSIYLCSVEGLEEETQYFGPGTRLLVL.

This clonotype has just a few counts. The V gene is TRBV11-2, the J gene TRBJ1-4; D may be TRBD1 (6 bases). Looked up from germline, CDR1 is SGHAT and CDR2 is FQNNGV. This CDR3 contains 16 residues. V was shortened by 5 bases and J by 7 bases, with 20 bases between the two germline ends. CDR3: CASSARTGTRSEKLFF. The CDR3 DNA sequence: TGTGCCAGCAGCGCTCGCACAGGGACACGCTCTGAAAAACTGTTTTTT.

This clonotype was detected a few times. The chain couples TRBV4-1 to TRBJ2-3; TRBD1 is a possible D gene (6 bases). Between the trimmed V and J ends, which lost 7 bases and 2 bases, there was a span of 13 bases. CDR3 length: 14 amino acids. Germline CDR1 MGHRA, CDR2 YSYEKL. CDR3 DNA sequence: TGCGCCAGCAAAAGGGGGATAAACACAGATACGCAGTATTTT. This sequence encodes CASKRGINTDTQYF.

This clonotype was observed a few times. The DNA of the CDR3 is TGTGCCAGCAGCCAAGACTCAGGTCCCTACGAGCAGTACTTC. This gives the protein CASSQDSGPYEQYF. The chain joins TRBV14 to TRBJ2-7, with D hard to call. The CDR3 has 14 amino acids. V shed 0 bases and J shed 2 bases, with 8 bases lying between them. Looked up from germline, CDR1 is SGHDN and CDR2 is FVKESK.

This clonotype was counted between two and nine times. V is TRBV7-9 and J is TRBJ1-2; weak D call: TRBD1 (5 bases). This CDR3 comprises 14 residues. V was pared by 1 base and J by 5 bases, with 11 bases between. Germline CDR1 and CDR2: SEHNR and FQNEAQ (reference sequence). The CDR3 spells CASSLDLQAYGYTF. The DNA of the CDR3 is TGTGCCAGCAGCTTAGATTTACAGGCTTATGGCTACACCTTC.

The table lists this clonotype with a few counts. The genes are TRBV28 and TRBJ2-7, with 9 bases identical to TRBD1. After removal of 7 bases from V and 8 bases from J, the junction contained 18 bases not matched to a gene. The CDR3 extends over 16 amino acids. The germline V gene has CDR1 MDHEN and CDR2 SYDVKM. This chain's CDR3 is CASTKPIPGQGTQQYF. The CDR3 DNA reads TGTGCCAGCACCAAGCCCATTCCGGGACAGGGAACCCAGCAGTACTTC.

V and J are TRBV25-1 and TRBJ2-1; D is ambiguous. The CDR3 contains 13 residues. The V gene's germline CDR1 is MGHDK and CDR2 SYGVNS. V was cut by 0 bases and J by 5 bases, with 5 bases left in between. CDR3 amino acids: CASSEYVNNEQFF. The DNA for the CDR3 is TGTGCCAGCAGTGAATATGTGAACAATGAGCAGTTCTTC. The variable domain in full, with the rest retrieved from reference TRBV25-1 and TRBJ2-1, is EADIYQTPRYLVIGTGKKITLECSQTMGHDKMYWYQQDPGMELHLIHYSYGVNSTEKGDLSSESTVSRIRTEHFPLTLESARPSHTSQYLCASSEYVNNEQFFGPGTRLTVL.

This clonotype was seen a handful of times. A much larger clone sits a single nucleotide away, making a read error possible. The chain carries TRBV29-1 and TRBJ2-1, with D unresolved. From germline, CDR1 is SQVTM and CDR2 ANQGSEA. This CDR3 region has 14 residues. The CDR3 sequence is CSVESPRSYNAQFF. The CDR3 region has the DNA TGCAGCGTTGAGAGCCCGAGGTCCTACAATGCGCAGTTCTTC.

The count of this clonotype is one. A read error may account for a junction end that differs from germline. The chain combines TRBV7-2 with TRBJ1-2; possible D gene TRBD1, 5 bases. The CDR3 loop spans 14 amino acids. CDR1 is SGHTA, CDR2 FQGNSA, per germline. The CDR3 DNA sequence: TGTGCCTGCAGCTTAGGTCTAGGGGCTCAAGGCTACACCTTC. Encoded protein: CACSLGLGAQGYTF.